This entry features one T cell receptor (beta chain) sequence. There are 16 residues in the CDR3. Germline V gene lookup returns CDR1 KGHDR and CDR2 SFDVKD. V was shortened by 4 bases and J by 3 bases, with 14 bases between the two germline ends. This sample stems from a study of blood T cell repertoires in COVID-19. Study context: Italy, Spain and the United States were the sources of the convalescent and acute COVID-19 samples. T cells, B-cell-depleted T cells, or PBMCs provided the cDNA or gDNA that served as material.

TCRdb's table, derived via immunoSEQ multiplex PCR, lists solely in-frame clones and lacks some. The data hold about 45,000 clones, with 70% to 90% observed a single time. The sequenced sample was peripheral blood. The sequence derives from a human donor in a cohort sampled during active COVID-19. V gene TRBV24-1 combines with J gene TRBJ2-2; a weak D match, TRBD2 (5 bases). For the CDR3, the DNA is TGTGCCACCAGTGACACCACTAGAGGCGACACCGGGGAGCTGTTTTTT. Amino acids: CATSDTTRGDTGELFF.